The sequence of this TCR beta chain was determined in a study of OX40 agonist ivuxolimab in advanced cancers. Study at large: Ivuxolimab, an antibody acting as an agonist of OX40 (CD134), was used to treat patients. The dose-escalation cohort had hepatocellular carcinoma, melanoma, renal cell or head and neck cancer.

Clones were sequenced by immunoSEQ multiplex PCR, and TCRdb holds only the in-frame ones, with some missing. Of tens of thousands of clones in the sample, 92% were seen once. The CDR3 has 15 amino acids. The germline CDR1 and CDR2 sequences are MNHEY and SVGAGI. Trimming took off 0 bases at V and 1 base at J, with 9 bases between the two ends. Sample: CD4+ or CD8+ T cells sorted from blood, taken in a trial of the OX40 agonist ivuxolimab. The rearrangement links TRBV6-5 to TRBJ1-1; perhaps TRBD1 as D (6 bases). The receptor's source is an adult with an advanced solid tumor such as melanoma, head and neck, liver or kidney cancer. This CDR3 reads CASSYSGTTNTEAFF. DNA for the CDR3: TGTGCCAGCAGTTACTCGGGGACAACGAACACTGAAGCTTTCTTT.